The 10 T cell receptor beta chains below were found in one sample sequenced in a study of blood T cell repertoires in COVID-19. TCRdb keeps only in-frame clones here, not all; method: immunoSEQ multiplex PCR. The sample consists of 200,000 to 250,000 clones, around nine tenths of them appearing once. Sequenced material: peripheral blood. Every receptor here comes from a woman aged 60-75 years with acute or convalescent COVID-19.

The V call is TRBV10-2, the J call TRBJ1-2, with D perhaps matching TRBD1 (6 bases). Per germline, CDR1 WSHSY and CDR2 SAAADI. Trimming shortened V by 6 bases and J by 5 bases, and 16 bases separated the two germline ends. The CDR3 runs 14 residues. The chain's CDR3 is CASRQGSFGYGYTF. CDR3 in DNA: TGCGCCAGCAGACAGGGATCATTTGGGTATGGCTACACCTTC.

This clone came up a few times. This sequence joins TRBV7-9 and TRBJ2-2, with D perhaps TRBD1 (6 bases). The germline V gene encodes CDR1 SEHNR and CDR2 FQNEAQ (reference sequence). V was pared by 6 bases and J by 4 bases, with 18 bases between. This CDR3 is built from 16 residues. The CDR3 is CASRDGPRGGTGELFF. CDR3 bases: TGTGCCAGCAGGGACGGGCCCAGGGGCGGCACCGGGGAGCTGTTTTTT. The full variable domain, with the rest looked up from reference TRBV7-9 and TRBJ2-2, is DTGVSQNPRHKITKRGQNVTFRCDPISEHNRLYWYRQTLGQGPEFLTYFQNEAQLEKSRLLSDRFSAERPKGSFSTLEIQRTEQGDSAMYLCASRDGPRGGTGELFFGEGSRLTVL.

V and J are TRBV30 and TRBJ2-1; D gene ambiguous. V was clipped by 1 base and J by 0 bases, with 10 bases between them. Germline lookup yields CDR1 GTSNPN and CDR2 SVGIG (reference sequence). CDR3 length equals 15 residues. CDR3 residues: CAWSGAVSSYNEQFF. CDR3 nucleotide sequence: TGTGCCTGGAGTGGGGCAGTCAGCTCCTACAATGAGCAGTTCTTC. The entire variable domain, with the rest obtained from reference TRBV30 and TRBJ2-1, is as follows: SQTIHQWPATLVQPVGSPLSLECTVEGTSNPNLYWYRQAAGRGLQLLFYSVGIGQISSEVPQNLSASRPQDRQFILSSKKLLLSDSGFYLCAWSGAVSSYNEQFFGPGTRLTVL.

This clone is a singleton in its sample. This chain connects TRBV12-3 or TRBV12-4 to TRBJ1-3; 7 bases are a match to TRBD1. V lost 6 bases, J lost 3 bases, and 2 bases stayed unmatched. The CDR3 contains 13 residues. CDR3 region: CASRWTGGNTIYF. The CDR3 DNA reads TGTGCCAGCAGATGGACAGGTGGAAACACCATATATTTT.

In its sample, this clone was seen a few times. This chain connects TRBV18 to TRBJ1-4; possible D gene TRBD1, 5 bases. CDR1 KGHSH and CDR2 LQKENI come from the germline V gene. Trimming stripped 2 bases from V and 8 bases from J, with 18 bases between. There are 16 residues in the CDR3. CDR3 sequence (DNA): TGTGCCAGCTCACCAGACAGACCTAACGGGGGGGAAAAACTGTTTTTT. It yields the protein CASSPDRPNGGEKLFF.

This chain uses TRBV19 with TRBJ2-4; TRBD2 matches at 8 bases. Germline V CDR1 and CDR2: LNHDA, SQIVND (reference sequence). CDR3 length: 14 residues. V trimming: 9 bases; J trimming: 4 bases; junction bases outside the gene matches: 8. The CDR3 sequence is CASSAGGSKNIQYF. DNA of the CDR3: TGTGCCAGCTCCGCGGGGGGCTCTAAAAACATTCAGTACTTC.

The gene calls are TRBV19 and TRBJ1-5; a possible D gene is TRBD1 (6 bases). The CDR3 extends over 14 amino acids. CDR1 and CDR2 from the germline V gene are LNHDA and SQIVND (reference sequence). V was clipped by 7 bases and J by 3 bases, with 13 bases between them. The CDR3 bases are TGTGCCAGTACTGTGGGACACCTCAATCAGCCCCAGCATTTT. This sequence encodes CASTVGHLNQPQHF. The full variable domain, with the rest looked up from reference TRBV19 and TRBJ1-5, is DGGITQSPKYLFRKEGQNVTLSCEQNLNHDAMYWYRQDPGQGLRLIYYSQIVNDFQKGDIAEGYSVSREKKESFPLTVTSAQKNPTAFYLCASTVGHLNQPQHFGDGTRLSIL.

The DNA for the CDR3 is TGTGCCAGCAGCTTGCCCCTAGCGGGAGTTCGCGGCGAGCAGTACTTC. This sequence encodes CASSLPLAGVRGEQYF. V gene TRBV5-4 combines with J gene TRBJ2-7; the match to TRBD2 covers 10 bases. V dropped 1 base and J dropped 6; count of bases not matched to a gene: 10. The CDR3 has 16 amino acids. The germline gives CDR1 SGHNT, CDR2 YYREEE (reference sequence).

This sequence joins TRBV12-5 and TRBJ1-3; a weak D match, TRBD1 (5 bases). The germline V and J ends were trimmed by 6 bases and 0 bases, with 12 bases remaining between them. The CDR3 loop spans 15 amino acids. CDR1 and CDR2 (germline): LGHNT, FRNRAP. CDR3 sequence reads: CASGNRLLSGNTIYF. In DNA, the CDR3 is TGTGCTAGTGGAAACAGGTTACTCTCTGGAAACACCATATATTTT. Together with reference TRBV12-5 and TRBJ1-3, the CDR3 gives the full variable domain: DARVTQTPRHKVTEMGQEVTMRCQPILGHNTVFWYRQTMMQGLELLAYFRNRAPLDDSGMPKDRFSAEMPDATLATLKIQPSEPRDSAVYFCASGNRLLSGNTIYFGEGSWLTVV.

This clone appeared once. This chain connects TRBV30 to TRBJ2-4, with a weak D call TRBD2 (6 bases). Per the germline V gene, CDR1 is GTSNPN and CDR2 is SVGIG (reference sequence). V shed 0 bases and J shed 2 bases, with 8 bases lying between them. The CDR3 runs 14 residues. CDR3 in amino acids: CAWSVGGSKNIQYF. The DNA of the CDR3 is TGTGCCTGGAGTGTAGGAGGGTCCAAAAACATTCAGTACTTC.